A single sample gave rise to the 22 T cell receptor beta chains below, sequenced in a study of blood T cell repertoires in COVID-19. Some clones are missing from TCRdb's copy, which holds only in-frame ones; the method was immunoSEQ multiplex PCR. The data contain over 20,000 clones, more than 70% of them seen just once; the ten biggest clones take up roughly 24%. Sample: peripheral blood. The source of these receptors is a human donor with active COVID-19. The donor label of this sample is uncertain.

This chain joins TRBV9 and TRBJ1-3, with 11 bases matching TRBD1. J lost 9 bases, V lost 3 bases, and 11 bases had no gene match. CDR3 size: 16 residues. CDR1 is SGDLS and CDR2 is YYNGEE in the germline V gene. The CDR3 sequence is CASSAASGQGVGTIYF. The DNA for the CDR3 is TGTGCCAGCAGCGCCGCCTCGGGACAGGGGGTGGGCACCATATATTTT.

The V and J genes are TRBV11-2 and TRBJ2-1; TRBD1 is a possible D gene (7 bases). This CDR3 comprises 17 residues. From germline, CDR1 is SGHAT and CDR2 FQNNGV. Between the trimmed V and J ends, which lost 3 bases and 4 bases, there was a span of 19 bases. The CDR3 DNA reads as TGTGCCAGCAGCTTGGGGGTCAGCAGGGGGGATTACAATGAGCAGTTCTTC. Its protein product is CASSLGVSRGDYNEQFF. Filled out from reference TRBV11-2 and TRBJ2-1, the complete variable domain reads EAGVAQSPRYKIIEKRQSVAFWCNPISGHATLYWYQQILGQGPKLLIQFQNNGVVDDSQLPKDRFSAERLKGVDSTLKIQPAKLEDSAVYLCASSLGVSRGDYNEQFFGPGTRLTVL.

In DNA, the CDR3 is TGTGCCAGCAGGGACGCATCTGCCGGGACAGGGGGTTATGGCTACACCTTC. It is translated as CASRDASAGTGGYGYTF. The chain combines TRBV2 with TRBJ1-2; 11 bases are shared with TRBD1. V lost 6 bases, J lost 5 bases, and 14 bases stayed unmatched. CDR3 length equals 17 residues. The germline V gene has CDR1 SNHLY and CDR2 FYNNEI.

Note on this clone: A junction boundary mismatches the germline segment, possibly from a read error. The CDR3 is CASSPNTGTGHF. Here the CDR3 DNA reads TGTGCCAGCAGTCCAAACACCGGGACAGGTCATTTC. J is TRBJ2-6 and V is TRBV28; 8 bases line up with TRBD1. The CDR3 runs 12 residues. Per germline, CDR1 MDHEN and CDR2 SYDVKM. The variable domain in full, completed from reference TRBV28 and TRBJ2-6, reads DVKVTQSSRYLVKRTGEKVFLECVQDMDHENMFWYRQDPGLGLRLIYFSYDVKMKEKGDIPEGYSVSREKKERFSLILESASTNQTSMYLCASSPNTGTGHFGAGSRLTVL.

The table lists this clone with a few counts. CDR3 residues: CASSSQAYGPYEQYF. The DNA of the CDR3 is TGTGCCAGCAGTTCACAGGCCTACGGCCCCTACGAGCAGTACTTC. This chain connects TRBV27 to TRBJ2-7; D is possibly TRBD1 (5 bases). Trimming stripped 4 bases from V and 2 bases from J, with 15 bases between. The CDR3 has 15 amino acids. Germline-derived CDR1 and CDR2 are MNHEY and SMNVEV (reference sequence).

The chain uses TRBV19 and TRBJ1-2, with 8 bases identical to TRBD1. Trimming cost V 7 bases and J 5 bases; bases outside gene matches: 6. CDR1 LNHDA and CDR2 SQIVND come from the germline V gene (reference sequence). The CDR3 sequence is 13 residues long. CDR3 bases: TGTGCCAGTACCCGGACAGGGCCATATGGCTACACCTTC. It specifies CASTRTGPYGYTF.

V gene TRBV19 combines with J gene TRBJ1-3; D is possibly TRBD1 (6 bases). The germline V gene encodes CDR1 LNHDA and CDR2 SQIVND (reference sequence). The CDR3 runs 17 residues. V lost 5 bases and J lost 0, with 17 bases in between. CDR3 bases: TGTGCCAGTAGTCTGGCCGGGGGGCCTCACTCTGGAAACACCATATATTTT. This codes for CASSLAGGPHSGNTIYF.

In this sample, this clone is hyperexpanded. The chain couples TRBV27 to TRBJ1-2; tentative D call: TRBD1 (6 bases). CDR3 length: 14 residues. Germline values: CDR1 MNHEY, CDR2 SMNVEV (reference sequence). Trimming took off 5 bases at V and 6 bases at J, with 16 bases between the two ends. The CDR3 region is CASSLNQGIHGYTF. CDR3 sequence (DNA): TGTGCCAGCAGTCTGAACCAGGGGATCCATGGCTACACCTTC.

The rearrangement uses TRBV6-6 and TRBJ1-3; D gene unclear. Trimming cost V 0 bases and J 9 bases, with 15 bases left between them. The CDR3 spans 15 residues. Germline V gives CDR1 MNHNY, CDR2 SVGAGI (reference sequence). For the CDR3, the DNA is TGTGCCAGCAGTTACTCGTCGCCCACCAGCGGCACCATATATTTT. It specifies CASSYSSPTSGTIYF.

This clone was detected a few times. The chain joins TRBV2 to TRBJ1-5; D is ambiguous. The CDR3 has 16 amino acids. Looked up from germline, CDR1 is SNHLY and CDR2 is FYNNEI. V lost 2 bases, J lost 4 bases, and 15 bases lay in between. The CDR3 protein is CASSESSGWENQPQHF. The CDR3 DNA follows: TGTGCCAGCAGTGAATCGTCTGGGTGGGAGAATCAGCCCCAGCATTTT.

This chain links TRBV11-3 with TRBJ1-4, with D possibly TRBD1 on 5 matching bases. The ends were cut back, 5 bases at V and 10 bases at J, with 11 bases in the middle. In germline, CDR1 is SGHNT, CDR2 YENEEA. The CDR3 consists of 12 residues. The CDR3 DNA is TGTGCCAGCAGCCCCCCCGGGGGAAAACTGTTTTTT. Its translation is CASSPPGGKLFF. Drawing the rest from reference TRBV11-3 and TRBJ1-4, the complete variable domain is EAGVVQSPRYKIIEKKQPVAFWCNPISGHNTLYWYLQNLGQGPELLIRYENEEAVDDSQLPKDRFSAERLKGVDSTLKIQPAELGDSAVYLCASSPPGGKLFFGSGTQLSVL.

This clone was observed a single time. V usage is TRBV5-1 and J usage is TRBJ2-2; TRBD2 matches 15 bases. The V gene's germline CDR1 is SGHRS and CDR2 YFSETQ. V dropped 4 bases and J dropped 4; count of bases not matched to a gene: 5. This CDR3 region has 17 residues. CDR3 nucleotides: TGCGCCAGCAGCGTGGGGACTAGCGGGGGGCCCACCGGGGAGCTGTTTTTT. Translated: CASSVGTSGGPTGELFF.

This chain joins TRBV9 and TRBJ2-3; tentatively, D is TRBD2 (6 bases). Per the germline V gene, CDR1 is SGDLS and CDR2 is YYNGEE. V lost 2 bases, J lost 0 bases, and 10 bases lay in between. This CDR3 is built from 15 residues. Here the CDR3 reads CASSVTGLSTDTQYF. CDR3 DNA sequence: TGTGCCAGCAGCGTCACGGGACTGAGCACAGATACGCAGTATTTT.

Here the CDR3 DNA reads TGTGCCAGCAGTGACTCAGGCAGGGCCGTGAACACTGAAGCTTTCTTT. Its translation is CASSDSGRAVNTEAFF. This chain joins TRBV6-4 and TRBJ1-1; D perhaps matches TRBD1 (5 bases). The CDR3 extends over 16 amino acids. From germline, CDR1 is MRHNA and CDR2 SNTAGT. V was trimmed by 0 bases and J by 0 bases, leaving 11 bases between them.

This chain links TRBV2 with TRBJ1-4; D may be TRBD1 (5 bases). CDR3 size: 12 residues. V lost 9 bases, J lost 4 bases, and 9 bases lay in between. Germline CDR1 and CDR2: SNHLY and FYNNEI. The CDR3 here is CASDSLNEKLFF. CDR3 in DNA: TGTGCCAGTGACAGTCTTAATGAAAAACTGTTTTTT.

The rearrangement links TRBV10-2 to TRBJ1-1, with a possible D match to TRBD1 (5 bases). V was cut by 3 bases and J by 8 bases, with 10 bases left in between. The CDR3 length is 12 residues. From germline, CDR1 is WSHSY and CDR2 SAAADI. For the CDR3, the DNA is TGCGCCAGCAGTGAACAGGAGACGGAAGCTTTCTTT. It is translated as CASSEQETEAFF.

This chain links TRBV28 with TRBJ2-7, with 8 bases that match TRBD1. The CDR3 consists of 15 residues. Germline CDR1 reads MDHEN; CDR2 reads SYDVKM. Trimming removed 6 bases from V and 4 bases from J; junction bases left unmatched: 11. As DNA, the CDR3 is TGTGCCAGCAGCCGCACGTGGACAGGGATATACGAGCAGTACTTC. Residues: CASSRTWTGIYEQYF.

A single count supports this clone. This rearrangement joins TRBV19 to TRBJ1-2, with D perhaps matching TRBD1 (5 bases). The germline V gene encodes CDR1 LNHDA and CDR2 SQIVND (reference sequence). V shed 3 bases and J shed 5 bases, with 16 bases lying between them. CDR3 size: 15 residues. CDR3: CASSITQVREYGYTF. The CDR3 DNA is TGTGCCAGTAGTATTACACAGGTCCGAGAATATGGCTACACCTTC.

This clone was seen just once. The chain carries TRBV19 and TRBJ2-3, with 12 bases fitting TRBD2. The trim removed 6 bases at V and 10 bases at J, leaving 2 bases unmatched. Germline V gene data show CDR1 as LNHDA and CDR2 as SQIVND (reference sequence). CDR3 size: 12 residues. The CDR3 here is CASRLAGGAQYF. The CDR3 bases are TGTGCCAGTAGACTAGCGGGAGGTGCGCAGTATTTT.

The J gene is TRBJ1-2, the V gene TRBV27; a weak D match, TRBD1 (5 bases). Per germline, CDR1 MNHEY and CDR2 SMNVEV (reference sequence). Trimming took off 5 bases at V and 2 bases at J, with 15 bases between the two ends. CDR3 length: 15 residues. The CDR3 coding sequence is TGTGCCAGCAGTCCCCTGGCAGGGTACAACTATGGCTACACCTTC. It specifies CASSPLAGYNYGYTF.

This chain links TRBV28 with TRBJ2-2, with D possibly TRBD2 on 6 matching bases. The germline gives CDR1 MDHEN, CDR2 SYDVKM. Trimming stripped 4 bases from V and 2 bases from J, with 17 bases between. This CDR3 comprises 17 residues. Written as DNA, the CDR3 is TGTGCCAGCAGTTCCCCCAAGCGCGGGATTAACACCGGGGAGCTGTTTTTT. It translates to CASSSPKRGINTGELFF.

This chain joins TRBV12-3 or TRBV12-4 and TRBJ2-1; D ambiguous. V lost 2 bases and J lost 7, with 9 bases in between. The CDR3 has 13 residues. CDR3 in amino acids: CASSLMTGNEQFF. As DNA, the CDR3 is TGTGCCAGCAGTTTAATGACCGGGAATGAGCAGTTCTTC.